The 2 T cell receptor beta chains below were found in one sample sequenced in a study of PD-1 blockade in classical Hodgkin lymphoma (dated by TCRdb to 2020 to 2022). The method was the immunoSEQ multiplex PCR assay. In TCRdb, the immuneACCESS table is reduced to in-frame sequences with V and J assigned. These tables do not hold every clone; where another copy was compared, an unresolved V gene accounts for under half, and the others remain unexplained. The sample table records 70,000 or so clones; over 90% of these occur just once. The leading ten clones occupy 2.6% of the sample. The sample's time point label, decoded: newly diagnosed, previously untreated cHL patient sample. Source material: peripheral blood mononuclear cells (PBMCs). The receptors shown here come from a human donor with classical Hodgkin lymphoma.

The chain employs TRBV6-1 and TRBJ2-2, with 10 bases matching TRBD1. The V and J ends lost 6 bases and 3 bases, in that order; junction bases with no gene match: 4. Germline V CDR1 and CDR2: MNHNS, SASEGT. The CDR3 spans 15 residues. DNA of the CDR3: TGTGCCAGCAGATGGGACAGGGGAGACACCGGGGAGCTGTTTTTT. Its protein is CASRWDRGDTGELFF.

This chain links TRBV29-1 with TRBJ2-1; D not certain. From germline, CDR1 is SQVTM and CDR2 ANQGSEA. V was trimmed by 6 bases and J by 7 bases, leaving 7 bases between them. There are 10 residues in the CDR3. The CDR3 DNA reads TGCAGCGTAGCTCAAAATGAGCAGTTCTTC. Protein sequence: CSVAQNEQFF.